Each of the 7 T cell receptor beta chains below was sequenced from the same sample in a study of CD8 T cells in ankylosing spondylitis (dated by TCRdb to the late 2010s). Library preparation used 5' RACE. The sample was run on an Illumina HiSeq 2500. TCRdb itself trimmed the public reads at Q25 with fastp, ran MiXCR and retained productive beta chains. Rows merge per CDR3 protein into single entries with the most common DNA and genes. A total of 380,000 or so distinct CDR3 sequences appear in this sample, about 20% of them only once. The ten biggest clones cover roughly 13% of the sample. The sample comprised blood, either unsorted or a sorted T cell fraction (not recorded which). These receptors all stem from a male donor with ankylosing spondylitis or in good health (not recorded which).

The V call is TRBV20-1, the J call TRBJ1-4; D gene unclear. The germline CDR1 and CDR2 sequences are DFQATT and SNEGSKA (reference sequence). The CDR3 is 14 residues long. V was trimmed by 6 bases and J by 7 bases, leaving 18 bases between them. The CDR3 DNA follows: TGCAGTGCCCCCCGGAGCTACCGCAGTGAAAAACTGTTTTTT. As protein: CSAPRSYRSEKLFF.

The rearrangement uses TRBV9 and TRBJ2-3; no reliable D call. Germline V CDR1 and CDR2: SGDLS, YYNGEE. V shed 4 bases and J shed 2 bases, with 14 bases lying between them. The CDR3 extends over 15 amino acids. The CDR3 protein is CASSLLGLNTDTQYF. For the CDR3, the DNA is TGTGCCAGCAGCTTACTCGGCCTAAACACAGATACGCAGTATTTT.

This clonotype was recorded a few times. V gene TRBV7-6 combines with J gene TRBJ2-3, with 8 bases matching TRBD1. The CDR3 covers 16 residues. The J segment lost 1 base and the V segment lost 1 base, leaving 4 bases of the junction unmatched. In germline, CDR1 is SGHVS, CDR2 FNYEAQ. The chain's CDR3 is CASSLGSGQGTDTQYF. The CDR3 nucleotides read TGTGCCAGCAGCTTAGGCTCGGGACAGGGCACAGATACGCAGTATTTT.

This clonotype was observed a few times. This rearrangement joins TRBV5-6 to TRBJ1-3, with no clear D. V was cut by 0 bases and J by 3 bases, with 10 bases left in between. Germline V lookup: CDR1 SGHDT, CDR2 YYEEEE. The CDR3 has 15 residues. The CDR3 DNA sequence: TGTGCCAGCAGCTTGGGGGCACCCTATGGAAACACCATATATTTT. It is translated as CASSLGAPYGNTIYF. Full variable domain (missing parts from reference TRBV5-6 and TRBJ1-3): DAGVTQSPTHLIKTRGQQVTLRCSPKSGHDTVSWYQQALGQGPQFIFQYYEEEERQRGNFPDRFSGHQFPNYSSELNVNALLLGDSALYLCASSLGAPYGNTIYFGEGSWLTVV.

The V call is TRBV15, the J call TRBJ2-1, with D unclear. Germline CDR1 LNHNV, CDR2 YYDKDF (reference sequence). The CDR3 contains 15 residues. Trimming took off 3 bases at V and 4 bases at J, with 13 bases between the two ends. Written as DNA, the CDR3 is TGTGCCACCAGCAGTATATACGACGCGTACAATGAGCAGTTCTTC. Its protein is CATSSIYDAYNEQFF.

The chain couples TRBV20-1 to TRBJ2-3, with 10 bases identical to TRBD2. Germline CDR1 reads DFQATT; CDR2 reads SNEGSKA (reference sequence). The CDR3 runs 15 residues. Losses at the gene ends were 3 bases for V and 5 bases for J; bases not matched to a gene: 8. The CDR3: CSARSSGGPGDTQYF. The CDR3 DNA follows: TGCAGTGCTAGGAGTAGCGGGGGGCCGGGAGATACGCAGTATTTT.

This clonotype was seen only a few times. CDR3 nucleotide sequence: TGTGCCAGCAGTTTAGGCCAGAGTTACCAAGAGACCCAGTACTTC. It is translated as CASSLGQSYQETQYF. The chain employs TRBV27 and TRBJ2-5; no firm D call. CDR3 length: 15 amino acids. From germline, CDR1 is MNHEY and CDR2 SMNVEV (reference sequence). V was cut by 2 bases and J by 0 bases, with 10 bases left in between.